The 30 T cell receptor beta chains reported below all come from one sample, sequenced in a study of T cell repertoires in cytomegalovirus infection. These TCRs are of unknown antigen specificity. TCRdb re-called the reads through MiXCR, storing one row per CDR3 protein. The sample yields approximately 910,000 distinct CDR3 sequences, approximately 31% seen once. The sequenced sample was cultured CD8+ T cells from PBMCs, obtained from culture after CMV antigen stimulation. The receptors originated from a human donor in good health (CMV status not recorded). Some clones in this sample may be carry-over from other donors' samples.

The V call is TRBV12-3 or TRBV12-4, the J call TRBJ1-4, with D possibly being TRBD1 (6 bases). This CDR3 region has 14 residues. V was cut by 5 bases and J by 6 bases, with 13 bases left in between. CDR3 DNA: TGTGCCAGCAGTCTGACAGGACCAGATGAAAAACTGTTTTTT. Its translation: CASSLTGPDEKLFF.

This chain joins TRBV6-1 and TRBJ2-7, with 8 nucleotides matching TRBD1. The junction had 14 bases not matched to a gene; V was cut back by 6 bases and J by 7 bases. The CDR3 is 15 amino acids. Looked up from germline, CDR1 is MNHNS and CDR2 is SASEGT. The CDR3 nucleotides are TGTGCCAGCAGAAAGACAGGGGCGGACCGGGGTGAGCAGTACGTC. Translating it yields CASRKTGADRGEQYV.

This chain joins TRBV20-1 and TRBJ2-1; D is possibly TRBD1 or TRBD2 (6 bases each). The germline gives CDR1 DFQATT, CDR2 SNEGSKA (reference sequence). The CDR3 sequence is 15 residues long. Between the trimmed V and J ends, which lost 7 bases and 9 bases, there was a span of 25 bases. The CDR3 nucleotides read TGCAGTGTTCTGGGGGAAGGGGGGTGGGGAGGTGAGCAGTTCTTC. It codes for CSVLGEGGWGGEQFF.

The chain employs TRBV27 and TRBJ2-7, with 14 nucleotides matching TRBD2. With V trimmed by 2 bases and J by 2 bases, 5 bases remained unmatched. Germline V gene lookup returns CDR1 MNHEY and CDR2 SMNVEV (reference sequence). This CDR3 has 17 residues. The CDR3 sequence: CASSLGTSGGYAYEQYF. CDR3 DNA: TGTGCCAGCAGTTTAGGGACTAGCGGGGGCTATGCCTACGAGCAGTACTTC.

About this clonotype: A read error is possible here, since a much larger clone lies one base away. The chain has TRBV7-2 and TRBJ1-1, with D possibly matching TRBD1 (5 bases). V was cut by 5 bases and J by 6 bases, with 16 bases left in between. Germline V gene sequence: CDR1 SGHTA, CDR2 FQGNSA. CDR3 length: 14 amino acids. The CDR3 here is CASSLKAGDPEAFF. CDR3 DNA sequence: TGTGCCAGCAGCCTAAAGGCGGGGGACCCTGAAGCTTTCTTT.

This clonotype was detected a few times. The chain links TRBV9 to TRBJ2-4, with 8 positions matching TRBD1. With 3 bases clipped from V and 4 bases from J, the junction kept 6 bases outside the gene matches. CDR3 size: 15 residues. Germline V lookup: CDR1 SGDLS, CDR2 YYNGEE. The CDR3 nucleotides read TGTGCCAGCAGCGCGCCTACAGGGGGTAAAAACATTCAGTACTTC. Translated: CASSAPTGGKNIQYF.

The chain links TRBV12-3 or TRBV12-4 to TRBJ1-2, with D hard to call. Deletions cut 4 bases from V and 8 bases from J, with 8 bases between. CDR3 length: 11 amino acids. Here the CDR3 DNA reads TGTGCCAGCAGTTACCTACAGGGCTACACCTTC. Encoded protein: CASSYLQGYTF.

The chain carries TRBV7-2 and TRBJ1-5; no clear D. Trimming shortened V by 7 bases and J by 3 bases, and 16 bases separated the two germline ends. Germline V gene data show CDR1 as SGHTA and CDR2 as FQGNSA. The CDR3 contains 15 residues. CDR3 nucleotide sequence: TGTGCCAGCAACATAGGAGGGCTTGTCAATCAGCCCCAGCATTTT. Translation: CASNIGGLVNQPQHF.

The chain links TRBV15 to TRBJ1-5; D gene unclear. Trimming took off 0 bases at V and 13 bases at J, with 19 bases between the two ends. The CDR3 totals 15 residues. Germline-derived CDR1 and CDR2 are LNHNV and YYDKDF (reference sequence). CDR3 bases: TGTGCCACCAGCAGAGAGGGAGGGATCGCACTACTTCAGCATTTT. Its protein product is CATSREGGIALLQHF.

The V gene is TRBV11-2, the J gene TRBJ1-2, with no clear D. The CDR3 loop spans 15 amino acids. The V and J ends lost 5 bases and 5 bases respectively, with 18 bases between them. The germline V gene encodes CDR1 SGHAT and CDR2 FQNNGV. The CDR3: CASSLGPGPGYGYTF. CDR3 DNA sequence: TGTGCCAGCAGCCTCGGGCCAGGCCCTGGGTATGGCTACACCTTC.

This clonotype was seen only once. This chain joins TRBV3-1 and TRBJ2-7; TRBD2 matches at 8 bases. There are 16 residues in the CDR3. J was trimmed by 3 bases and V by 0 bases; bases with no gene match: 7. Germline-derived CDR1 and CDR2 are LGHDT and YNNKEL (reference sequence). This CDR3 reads CASSQDYSGEYYEQYF. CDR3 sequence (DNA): TGTGCCAGCAGCCAAGATTATAGCGGGGAGTACTACGAGCAGTACTTC.

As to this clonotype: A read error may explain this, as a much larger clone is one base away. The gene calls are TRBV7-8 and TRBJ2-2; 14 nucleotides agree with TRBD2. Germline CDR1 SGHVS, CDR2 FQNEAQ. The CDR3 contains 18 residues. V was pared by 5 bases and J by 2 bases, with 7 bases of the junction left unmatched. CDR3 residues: CASSTQTSGGENTGELFF. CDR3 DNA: TGTGCCAGCAGCACCCAGACTAGCGGGGGGGAAAACACCGGGGAGCTGTTTTTT.

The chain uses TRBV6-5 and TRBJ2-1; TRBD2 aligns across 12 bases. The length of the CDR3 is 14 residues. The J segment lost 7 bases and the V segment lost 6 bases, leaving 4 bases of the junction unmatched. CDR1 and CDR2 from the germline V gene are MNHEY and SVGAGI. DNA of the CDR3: TGTGCCAGCAGGTCTACTAGCGGGGGGAATGAGCAGTTCTTC. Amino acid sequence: CASRSTSGGNEQFF.

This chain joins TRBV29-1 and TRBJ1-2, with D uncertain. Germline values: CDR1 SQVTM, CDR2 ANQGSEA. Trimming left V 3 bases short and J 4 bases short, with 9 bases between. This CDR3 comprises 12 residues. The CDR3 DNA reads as TGCAGCGTTGATGAGGGAAGCTATGGCTACACCTTC. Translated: CSVDEGSYGYTF.

The CDR3 DNA reads TGTGCCAGCAGCTTAGGAGGGCCGAGGGACATACTCTACGAGCAGTACTTC. Translation gives CASSLGGPRDILYEQYF. The chain employs TRBV7-6 and TRBJ2-7, with D possibly TRBD1 on 6 matching bases. Germline CDR1 SGHVS, CDR2 FNYEAQ. The length of the CDR3 is 17 residues. Trimming shortened V by 1 base and J by 3 bases, and 19 bases separated the two germline ends. Supplemented by reference TRBV7-6 and TRBJ2-7, the full variable domain reads GAGVSQSPRYKVTKRGQDVALRCDPISGHVSLYWYRQALGQGPEFLTYFNYEAQQDKSGLPNDRFSAERPEGSISTLTIQRTEQRDSAMYRCASSLGGPRDILYEQYFGPGTRLTVT.

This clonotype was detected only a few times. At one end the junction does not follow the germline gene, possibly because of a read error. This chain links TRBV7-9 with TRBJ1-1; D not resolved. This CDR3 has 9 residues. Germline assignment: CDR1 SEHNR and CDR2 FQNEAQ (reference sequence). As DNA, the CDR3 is TGTGCCAGCAGCTTCCCACCACAATTT. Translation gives CASSFPPQF. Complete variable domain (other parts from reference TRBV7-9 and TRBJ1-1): DTGVSQNPRHKITKRGQNVTFRCDPISEHNRLYWYRQTLGQGPEFLTYFQNEAQLEKSRLLSDRFSAERPKGSFSTLEIQRTEQGDSAMYLCASSFPPQFGQGTRLTVV.

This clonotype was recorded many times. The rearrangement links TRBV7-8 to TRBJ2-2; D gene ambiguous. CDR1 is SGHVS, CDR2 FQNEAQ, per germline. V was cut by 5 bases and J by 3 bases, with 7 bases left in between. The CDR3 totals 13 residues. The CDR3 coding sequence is TGTGCCAGCAGCCTCAAGTACACCGGGGAGCTGTTTTTT. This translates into CASSLKYTGELFF. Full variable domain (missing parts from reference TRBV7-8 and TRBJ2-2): GAGVSQSPRYKVAKRGQDVALRCDPISGHVSLFWYQQALGQGPEFLTYFQNEAQLDKSGLPSDRFFAERPEGSVSTLKIQRTQQEDSAVYLCASSLKYTGELFFGEGSRLTVL.

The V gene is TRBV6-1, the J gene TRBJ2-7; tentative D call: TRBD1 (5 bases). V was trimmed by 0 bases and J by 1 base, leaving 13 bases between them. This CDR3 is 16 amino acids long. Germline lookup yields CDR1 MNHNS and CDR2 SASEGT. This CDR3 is CASSEALRGPSYEQYF. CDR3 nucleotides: TGTGCCAGCAGTGAAGCGCTTAGGGGTCCTTCCTACGAGCAGTACTTC.

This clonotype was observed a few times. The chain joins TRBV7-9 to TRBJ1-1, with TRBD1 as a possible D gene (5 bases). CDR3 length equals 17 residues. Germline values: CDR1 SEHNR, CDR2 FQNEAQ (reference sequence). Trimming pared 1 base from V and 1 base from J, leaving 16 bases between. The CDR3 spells CASSLETAALGNTEAFF. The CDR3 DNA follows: TGTGCCAGCAGCTTAGAGACAGCCGCTTTGGGGAACACTGAAGCTTTCTTT. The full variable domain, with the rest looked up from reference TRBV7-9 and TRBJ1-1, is DTGVSQNPRHKITKRGQNVTFRCDPISEHNRLYWYRQTLGQGPEFLTYFQNEAQLEKSRLLSDRFSAERPKGSFSTLEIQRTEQGDSAMYLCASSLETAALGNTEAFFGQGTRLTVV.

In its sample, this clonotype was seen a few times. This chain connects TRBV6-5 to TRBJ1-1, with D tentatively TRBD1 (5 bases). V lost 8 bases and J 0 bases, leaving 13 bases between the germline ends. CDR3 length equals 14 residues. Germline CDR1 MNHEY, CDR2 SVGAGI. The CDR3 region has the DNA TGTGCCAGCGGGGGTGGGGGGGTGAACACTGAAGCTTTCTTT. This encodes CASGGGGVNTEAFF.

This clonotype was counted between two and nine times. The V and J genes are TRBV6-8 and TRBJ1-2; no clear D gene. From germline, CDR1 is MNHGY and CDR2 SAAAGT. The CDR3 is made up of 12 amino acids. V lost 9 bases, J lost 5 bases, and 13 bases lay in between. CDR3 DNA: TGTGCCAGTAGAACCAATCCATATGGCTACACCTTC. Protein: CASRTNPYGYTF.

CDR3 nucleotide sequence: TGTGCCAGCAGTGAACAACGGTCAGGGAAAGGCTACACCTTC. It yields the protein CASSEQRSGKGYTF. The chain couples TRBV2 to TRBJ1-2; a weak D match, TRBD1 (5 bases). V was clipped by 2 bases and J by 8 bases, with 15 bases between them. This CDR3 contains 14 residues. Germline CDR1 and CDR2: SNHLY and FYNNEI.

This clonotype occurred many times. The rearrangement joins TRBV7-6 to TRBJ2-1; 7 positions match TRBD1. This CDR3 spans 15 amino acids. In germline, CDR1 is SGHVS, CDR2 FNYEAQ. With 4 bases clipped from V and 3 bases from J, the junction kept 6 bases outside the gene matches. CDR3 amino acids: CASSYRGRGYNEQFF. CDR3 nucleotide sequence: TGTGCCAGCAGCTACAGGGGACGGGGCTACAATGAGCAGTTCTTC.

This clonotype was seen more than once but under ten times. CDR3 in amino acids: CASSPYYHTNTGELFF. The CDR3 DNA follows: TGTGCCAGCAGCCCGTATTACCATACGAACACCGGGGAGCTGTTTTTT. This chain joins TRBV5-6 and TRBJ2-2; D is ambiguous. CDR3 length: 16 residues. The germline V gene has CDR1 SGHDT and CDR2 YYEEEE. Trimming took 4 bases from V and 0 from J, leaving 13 bases between them.

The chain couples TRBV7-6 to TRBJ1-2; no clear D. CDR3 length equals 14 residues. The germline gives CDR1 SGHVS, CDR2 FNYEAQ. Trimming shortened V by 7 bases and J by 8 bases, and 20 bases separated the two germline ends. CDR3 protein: CASIVLLGREGYTF. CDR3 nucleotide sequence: TGTGCCAGCATCGTCCTGCTTGGTCGGGAAGGCTACACCTTC.

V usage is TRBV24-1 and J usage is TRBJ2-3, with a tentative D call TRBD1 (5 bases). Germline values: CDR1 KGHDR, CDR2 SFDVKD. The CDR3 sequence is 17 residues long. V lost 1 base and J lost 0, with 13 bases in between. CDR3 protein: CATSDFFPGSSTDTQYF. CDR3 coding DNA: TGTGCCACCAGTGATTTCTTCCCAGGGTCAAGCACAGATACGCAGTATTTT.

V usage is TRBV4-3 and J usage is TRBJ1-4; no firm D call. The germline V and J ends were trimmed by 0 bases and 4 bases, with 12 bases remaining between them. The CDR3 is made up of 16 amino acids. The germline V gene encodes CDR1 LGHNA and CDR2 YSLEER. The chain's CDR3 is CASSQESAIFNEKLFF. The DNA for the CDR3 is TGCGCCAGCAGCCAAGAGTCGGCAATCTTTAATGAAAAACTGTTTTTT.

The CDR3 region is CASSYSNYPLSRTDTQYF. CDR3 in DNA: TGTGCCAGCAGTTACTCGAACTATCCCCTCTCAAGAACAGATACGCAGTATTTT. The gene calls are TRBV6-5 and TRBJ2-3; D is uncertain. Trimming left V 0 bases short and J 3 bases short, with 19 bases between. The germline V gene has CDR1 MNHEY and CDR2 SVGAGI. This CDR3 is built from 18 residues.

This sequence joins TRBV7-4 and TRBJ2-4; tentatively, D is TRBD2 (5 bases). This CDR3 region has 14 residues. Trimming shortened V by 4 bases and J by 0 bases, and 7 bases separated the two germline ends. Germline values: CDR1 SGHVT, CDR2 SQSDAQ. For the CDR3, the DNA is TGTGCCAGCAGCTGGGAGTTAGCCAAAAACATTCAGTACTTC. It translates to CASSWELAKNIQYF.

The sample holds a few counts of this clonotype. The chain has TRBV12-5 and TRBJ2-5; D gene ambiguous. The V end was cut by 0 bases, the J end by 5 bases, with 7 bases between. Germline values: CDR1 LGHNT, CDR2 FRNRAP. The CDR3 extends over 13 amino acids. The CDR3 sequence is CASGLVPHETQYF. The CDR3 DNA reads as TGTGCTAGTGGTTTGGTCCCCCACGAGACCCAGTACTTC.